Reported below is one T cell receptor beta chain. Its antigen remains unidentified. Healthy people donating bone marrow made up the donors. This entry is derived from a study of cytomegalovirus exposure and HLA in healthy donors. Findings and caveats of the study: According to a later analysis, donors in an Asian-associated ancestry cluster reportedly had fewer N-insertions than the approximately 620-donor mean. TCR beta V segments were, for the most part, productive about 87% or about 30% of the time in an earlier analysis. A few CMV-associated chains were confirmed in vitro to be specific for CMV antigens.

PCR involved 60 Vbeta and 13 Jbeta primers. TCRdb's table, derived via immunoSEQ multiplex PCR, lists solely in-frame clones and lacks some. The table records around 130,000 clones, approximately 80% of them present only once. The clonotype originates from a young man in good health and CMV-seropositive. Sequencing used PBMCs.

CDR3 DNA sequence: TGTGCCAGCAGTCTTTGGGCTTTGGTTGAAGCTTTCTTT. Translation: CASSLWALVEAFF. The chain links TRBV2 to TRBJ1-1; D gene unclear. Trimming removed 5 bases from V and 7 bases from J, with 14 bases in between. Germline V gene data show CDR1 as SNHLY and CDR2 as FYNNEI. There are 13 residues in the CDR3.